The sequence of this TCR beta chain was determined in a study of response to subunit inactivated influenza vaccine. As regards this clonotype: What it recognizes is unknown.

Findings and limits, study-wide: Researchers suggested that each seasonal influenza vaccination recruits few new T cells.

Germline V gene data show CDR1 as SGHAT and CDR2 as FQNNGV. The CDR3 sequence is 16 residues long. Trimming pared 1 base from V and 1 base from J, leaving 12 bases between. TCRdb reprocessed the RT-PCR reads via MiXCR and lists one record per CDR3 protein. The sample holds a few hundred thousand distinct CDR3 sequences, 11% seen once. The chain couples TRBV11-2 to TRBJ2-3; TRBD2 might be the D (6 bases). The receptor comes from a man over 45 who received an inactivated influenza vaccine. The sample was PBMCs from blood, taken roughly 6 weeks after vaccination. The DNA of the CDR3 is TGTGCCAGCAGCTTAGTCGGAGGGGATCGCACAGATACGCAGTATTTT. Encoded protein: CASSLVGGDRTDTQYF.